This paragraph covers one TCR beta chain sequence. The data belong to a study of shared clonotypes between healthy human individuals. Generated by immunoSEQ multiplex PCR, the TCRdb table keeps only in-frame clones and is missing some. The table has about 680,000 clones, just over 90% seen once. Germline CDR1 SGHRS, CDR2 YFSETQ. This CDR3 has 15 amino acids. V was shortened by 2 bases and J by 2 bases, with 13 bases between the two germline ends. It was CD45RO-negative cells, positively selected for CCR7, that made up naive CD8 cells, with terminally differentiated effector memory CD45RA+ cells excluded.

The V call is TRBV5-1, the J call TRBJ1-1, with a possible D match to TRBD1 (6 bases). The receptor comes from a man aged 25 to 45 in good health. The specimen sequenced was naive CD8+ T cells sorted from blood. CDR3 sequence reads: CASSFLLQGNTEAFF. CDR3 bases: TGCGCCAGCAGCTTCTTATTACAGGGAAACACTGAAGCTTTCTTT.